This entry describes one T cell receptor (beta chain). The germline gives CDR1 MDHEN, CDR2 SYDVKM. The trim removed 7 bases at V and 4 bases at J, leaving 7 bases unmatched. This CDR3 region has 14 residues. Sequenced by immunoSEQ multiplex PCR; TCRdb stores in-frame clones only, minus some. The sample records 250,000 to 350,000 clones, approximately 89% being singletons. These data come from a study of blood T cell repertoires in COVID-19. Participants spanned ages about 18 to 100 years and resided in fewer than 30 US areas. This clonotype was sampled from a woman in her twenties or thirties who had recovered from COVID-19. Input material: PBMCs or T cells enriched from blood (not recorded which). This chain connects TRBV28 to TRBJ1-3; TRBD1 matches at 7 bases. The CDR3 bases are TGTGCCAGCATCGCCGGGACAGTGGGAAACACCATATATTTT. Translation gives CASIAGTVGNTIYF.